This TCR beta chain stems from a study of blood T cell repertoires in COVID-19. For the study at large: The United States, Italy and Spain provided the acute and convalescent COVID-19 samples.

Patients at the Seattle site were enrolled during active infection and followed longitudinally. Germline CDR1 and CDR2: SGHNT and YYREEE (reference sequence). The CDR3 has 14 amino acids. V was clipped by 5 bases and J by 3 bases; unmatched bases: 4. Profiled with immunoSEQ multiplex PCR; TCRdb holds only in-frame clones, not every one. The sample includes tens of thousands of clones, approximately 84% of them seen just once. This sequence originates from a man of 80 years or more with COVID-19, enrolled during active disease. Sequenced input: peripheral blood. The chain joins TRBV5-4 to TRBJ2-3; TRBD2 matches 9 bases. CDR3 bases: TGTGCCAGCAGTTCCAGCGGGAGGACAGATACGCAGTATTTT. This sequence encodes CASSSSGRTDTQYF.